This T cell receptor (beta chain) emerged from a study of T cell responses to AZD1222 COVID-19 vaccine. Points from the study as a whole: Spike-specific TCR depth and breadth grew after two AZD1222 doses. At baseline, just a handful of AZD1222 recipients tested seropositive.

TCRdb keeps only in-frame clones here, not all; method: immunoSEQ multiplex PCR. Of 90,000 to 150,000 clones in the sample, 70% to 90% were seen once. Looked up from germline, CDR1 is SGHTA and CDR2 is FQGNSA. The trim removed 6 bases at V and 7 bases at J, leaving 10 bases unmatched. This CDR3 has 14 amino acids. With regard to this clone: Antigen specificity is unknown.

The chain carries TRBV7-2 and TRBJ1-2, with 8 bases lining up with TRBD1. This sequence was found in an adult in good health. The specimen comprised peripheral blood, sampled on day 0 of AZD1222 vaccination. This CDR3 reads CASRSTGGVGGYTF. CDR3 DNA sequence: TGTGCCAGCAGGTCCACAGGGGGGGTAGGTGGCTACACCTTC.